This T cell receptor (beta chain) was profiled in a study of T cell changes during pregnancy in multiple sclerosis. Method: immunoSEQ multiplex PCR; TCRdb's copy keeps in-frame clones and lacks some. The sample has 45,000 or so clones, roughly nine tenths seen once. This sequence originates from a female donor with multiple sclerosis, enrolled in a pregnancy study. The source material was CD4+ T cells from peripheral blood mononuclear cells, sampled after pregnancy.

CDR3 amino acids: CASSEEEPGSNQPQHF. Written as DNA, the CDR3 is TGTGCCAGCAGTGAAGAAGAGCCCGGGTCCAATCAGCCCCAGCATTTT. V usage is TRBV6-1 and J usage is TRBJ1-5; no firm D call. Germline assignment: CDR1 MNHNS and CDR2 SASEGT. The CDR3 totals 16 residues. The V end lost 1 base, the J end lost 3 bases, and 13 bases lay between the germline ends.